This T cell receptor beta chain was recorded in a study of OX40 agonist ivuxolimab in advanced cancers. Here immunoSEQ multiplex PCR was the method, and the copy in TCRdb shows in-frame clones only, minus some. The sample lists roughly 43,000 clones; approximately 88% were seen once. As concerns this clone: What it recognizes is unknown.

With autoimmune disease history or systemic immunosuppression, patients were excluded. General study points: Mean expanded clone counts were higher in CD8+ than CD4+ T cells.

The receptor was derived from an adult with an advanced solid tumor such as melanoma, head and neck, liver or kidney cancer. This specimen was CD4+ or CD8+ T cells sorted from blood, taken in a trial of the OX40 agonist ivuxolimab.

The CDR3 DNA reads TGTGCCAGCAGCTTAGGGTGGGAAGAGACCCAGTACTTC. Amino acid sequence: CASSLGWEETQYF. V and J are TRBV7-2 and TRBJ2-5; D ambiguous. Trimming left V 1 base short and J 3 bases short, with 6 bases between. CDR3 length: 13 residues. Looked up from germline, CDR1 is SGHTA and CDR2 is FQGNSA.